Below, 8 T cell receptor beta chains from the same sample are listed, as sequenced in a study of long-term antiretroviral therapy in people with HIV. immunoSEQ v3.0 was run at survey level. This table comes from immunoSEQ multiplex PCR, and its TCRdb copy is limited to in-frame clones, with some not included. The repertoire holds about 25,000 clones, with approximately 83% as singletons. The sequencing here drew on unsorted PBMCs, taken about 4.1 years after starting antiretroviral therapy. Receptors were obtained from a man aged 25 to 40 with HIV.

The chain couples TRBV18 to TRBJ1-5; D gene uncertain. The CDR3 covers 15 residues. Trimming removed 3 bases from V and 6 bases from J, with 15 bases in between. CDR1 and CDR2 (germline): KGHSH, LQKENI. The CDR3 nucleotides are TGTGCCAGCTCACCCCCACGGGGTTTGGGTCAGCCCCAGCATTTT. It codes for CASSPPRGLGQPQHF. The full variable domain, rest sourced from reference TRBV18 and TRBJ1-5, is NAGVMQNPRHLVRRRGQEARLRCSPMKGHSHVYWYRQLPEEGLKFMVYLQKENIIDESGMPKERFSAEFPKEGPSILRIQQVVRGDSAAYFCASSPPRGLGQPQHFGDGTRLSIL.

V gene TRBV9 combines with J gene TRBJ2-6; possibly TRBD1 for D (5 bases). The germline V and J ends were trimmed by 0 bases and 3 bases, with 16 bases remaining between them. This CDR3 has 18 residues. CDR1 is SGDLS, CDR2 YYNGEE, per germline. This CDR3 is CASSVVQGTSNGANVLTF. CDR3 nucleotide sequence: TGTGCCAGCAGCGTAGTGCAGGGAACAAGTAATGGGGCCAACGTCCTGACTTTC.

This chain joins TRBV27 and TRBJ1-5; TRBD1 matches at 8 bases. J gave up 5 bases and V 5 bases, and 11 bases lay outside the gene matches. CDR3 length: 16 residues. Germline CDR1 reads MNHEY; CDR2 reads SMNVEV (reference sequence). This chain's CDR3 is CASSTRQGSVYQPQHF. The CDR3 bases are TGTGCCAGCAGTACACGACAGGGGTCTGTTTATCAGCCCCAGCATTTT.

This chain joins TRBV7-6 and TRBJ2-4, with 9 positions matching TRBD1. V was pared by 4 bases and J by 0 bases, with 4 bases of the junction left unmatched. Germline lookup yields CDR1 SGHVS and CDR2 FNYEAQ. This CDR3 has 16 amino acids. CDR3 protein: CASSSGQGLAKNIQYF. The CDR3 DNA is TGTGCCAGCAGCTCCGGACAGGGGTTAGCCAAAAACATTCAGTACTTC.

The genes are TRBV11-3 and TRBJ2-2; no clear D. This CDR3 comprises 13 residues. Trimming stripped 1 base from V and 6 bases from J, with 6 bases between. Germline lookup yields CDR1 SGHNT and CDR2 YENEEA. CDR3 sequence reads: CASSLGPAGELFF. The CDR3 coding sequence is TGTGCCAGCAGCTTAGGTCCCGCCGGGGAGCTGTTTTTT.

The CDR3 reads CASTRDAGGAYEQYF. For the CDR3, the DNA is TGTGCCAGCACGCGGGATGCGGGAGGTGCCTACGAGCAGTACTTC. V gene TRBV6-1 combines with J gene TRBJ2-7; TRBD2 matches 8 bases. Per germline, CDR1 MNHNS and CDR2 SASEGT. J was trimmed by 2 bases and V by 7 bases; bases with no gene match: 10. The CDR3 is made up of 15 amino acids.

This chain links TRBV4-1 with TRBJ2-3, with D perhaps matching TRBD1 (6 bases). Germline CDR1 and CDR2: MGHRA and YSYEKL. This CDR3 contains 17 residues. V was pared by 3 bases and J by 2 bases, with 18 bases between. CDR3 DNA: TGCGCCAGCAGCCAGCAACCAGGACAGAAAGTCACAGATACGCAGTATTTT. As protein: CASSQQPGQKVTDTQYF.

The chain couples TRBV7-3 to TRBJ2-2; no clear D gene. Germline assignment: CDR1 SGHTA and CDR2 FQGTGA. The CDR3 length is 13 residues. Trimming removed 1 base at V and 6 bases at J, with 6 bases between. CDR3 residues: CASSLIEAGELFF. CDR3 DNA sequence: TGTGCCAGCAGCTTAATTGAGGCCGGGGAGCTGTTTTTT.